This TCR beta chain was obtained from a study of cytomegalovirus exposure and HLA in healthy donors. Study context: As released early, the data held 80 million to 90 million unique TCRs from HLA-typed donors. Study observations and caveats: A later analysis reportedly found fewer N-insertions in an Asian-associated ancestry cluster than the roughly 700-donor mean. Follow-up analysis later connected one missense variant in DCLRE1C with trimming of TCR beta V- and J-genes. A later analysis found that most CMV-associated TCR beta chains appeared HLA-restricted.

Researchers ran the PCR with 60 Vbeta and 13 Jbeta primers. The protocol was immunoSEQ multiplex PCR, while the TCRdb copy is restricted to in-frame clones and leaves out a portion. Here the sample spans 150,000 to 200,000 clones, around four fifths being singletons. In the case of this clone: Its antigen is not known.

The germline CDR1 and CDR2 sequences are MGHDK and SYGVNS. The CDR3 runs 13 residues. Trimming took 2 bases from V and 7 from J, leaving 6 bases between them. This chain links TRBV25-1 with TRBJ1-6; no clear D gene. This receptor was identified in a woman under 40 in good health and CMV-seronegative. The sequencing input was PBMCs. The DNA for the CDR3 is TGTGCCAGCAGTGAAGGCGGGAATTCACCCCTCCACTTT. Translation gives CASSEGGNSPLHF.